The present TCR beta chain was sequenced within a study of beta chain features in type 1 diabetes. Study-level findings and limits: A moderate, significant TCRB CDR3 shortening appeared in type 1 diabetes across four CD4+ subsets.

Note on this clone: Its antigen is not known.

Expressed TCRB transcripts were sequenced because the entire RNA isolate underwent reverse transcription. The table came from immunoSEQ multiplex PCR; TCRdb's copy has only in-frame clones and leaves some out. The sample includes some 240,000 clones, roughly 17% of them seen just once. This receptor was obtained from a man aged 25 to 40 with type 1 diabetes. Sequencing used naive CD4+ T cells from blood.

The CDR3 loop reads CASSLYEGNIQYF. DNA of the CDR3: TGTGCCAGCAGCTTATATGAGGGAAACATTCAGTACTTC. The chain is built from TRBV11-1 and TRBJ2-4, with D possibly matching TRBD2 (5 bases). V was cut by 2 bases and J by 6 bases, with 8 bases left in between. This CDR3 has 13 residues. Per the germline V gene, CDR1 is SGHAT and CDR2 is FQDESV (reference sequence).